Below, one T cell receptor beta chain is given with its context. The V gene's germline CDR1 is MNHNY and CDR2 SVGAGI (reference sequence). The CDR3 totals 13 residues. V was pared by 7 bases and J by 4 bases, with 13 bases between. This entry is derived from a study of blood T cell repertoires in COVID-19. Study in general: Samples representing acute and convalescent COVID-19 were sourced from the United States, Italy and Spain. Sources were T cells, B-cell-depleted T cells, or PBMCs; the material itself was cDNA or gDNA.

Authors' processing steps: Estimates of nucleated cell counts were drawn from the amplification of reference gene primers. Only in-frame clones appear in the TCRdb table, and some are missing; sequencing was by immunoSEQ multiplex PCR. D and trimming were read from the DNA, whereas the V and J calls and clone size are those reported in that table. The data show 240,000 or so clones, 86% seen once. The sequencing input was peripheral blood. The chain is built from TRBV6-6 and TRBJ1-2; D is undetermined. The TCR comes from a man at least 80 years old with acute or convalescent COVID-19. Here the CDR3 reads CASTPEFPYGYTF. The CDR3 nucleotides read TGTGCCAGCACCCCCGAGTTCCCCTATGGCTACACCTTC.